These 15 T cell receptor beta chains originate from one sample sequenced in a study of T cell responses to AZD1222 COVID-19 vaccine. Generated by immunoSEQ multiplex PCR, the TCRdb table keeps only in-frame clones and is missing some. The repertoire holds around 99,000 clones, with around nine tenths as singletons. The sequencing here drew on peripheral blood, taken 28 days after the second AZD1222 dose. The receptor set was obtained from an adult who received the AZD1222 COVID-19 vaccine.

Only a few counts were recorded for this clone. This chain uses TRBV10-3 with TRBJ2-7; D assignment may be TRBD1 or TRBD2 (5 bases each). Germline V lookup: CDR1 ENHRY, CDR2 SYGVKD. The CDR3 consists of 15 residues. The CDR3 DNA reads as TGTGCATTGCGTGAGGCTGAGGGGAGCTCCTACGAGCAGTACTTC. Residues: CALREAEGSSYEQYF.

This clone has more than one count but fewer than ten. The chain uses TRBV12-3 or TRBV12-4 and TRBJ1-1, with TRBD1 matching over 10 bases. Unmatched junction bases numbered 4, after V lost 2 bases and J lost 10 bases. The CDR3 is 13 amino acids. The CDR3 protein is CASSLRDRGVAFF. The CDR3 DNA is TGTGCCAGCAGTTTACGGGACAGGGGAGTAGCTTTCTTT.

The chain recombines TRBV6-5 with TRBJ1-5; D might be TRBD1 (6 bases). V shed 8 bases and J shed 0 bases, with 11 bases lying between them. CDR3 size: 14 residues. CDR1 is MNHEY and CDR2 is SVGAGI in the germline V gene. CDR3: CASSWTASNQPQHF. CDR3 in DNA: TGTGCCAGCTCTTGGACAGCTAGCAATCAGCCCCAGCATTTT.

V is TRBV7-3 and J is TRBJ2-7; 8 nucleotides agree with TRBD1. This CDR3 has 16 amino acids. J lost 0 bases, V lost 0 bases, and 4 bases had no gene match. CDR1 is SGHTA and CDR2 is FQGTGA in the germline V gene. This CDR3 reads CASSLTGQESSYEQYF. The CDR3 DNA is TGTGCCAGCAGCTTAACGGGACAGGAGAGCTCCTACGAGCAGTACTTC.

The CDR3: CASRTAGSEKLFF. The CDR3 nucleotides read TGTGCCAGCAGGACGGCTGGGAGTGAAAAACTGTTTTTT. This chain uses TRBV7-9 with TRBJ1-4; D unresolved. The CDR3 totals 13 residues. Germline CDR1 is SEHNR and CDR2 is FQNEAQ (reference sequence). The V and J ends lost 6 bases and 7 bases respectively, with 12 bases between them.

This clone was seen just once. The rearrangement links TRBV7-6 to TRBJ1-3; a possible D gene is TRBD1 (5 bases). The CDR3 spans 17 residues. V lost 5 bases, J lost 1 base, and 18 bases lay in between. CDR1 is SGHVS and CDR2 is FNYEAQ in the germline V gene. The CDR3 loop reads CASSARDPTASGNTIYF. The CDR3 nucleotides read TGTGCCAGCAGCGCCAGGGACCCAACCGCTTCTGGAAACACCATATATTTT.

The CDR3 nucleotides are TGTGCCAGCAGCCAAGGGGGGGGTCGGACCAATTCACCCCTCCACTTT. Protein sequence: CASSQGGGRTNSPLHF. The chain recombines TRBV3-1 (or the pseudogene TRBV3-2) with TRBJ1-6, with D perhaps TRBD1 (5 bases). Germline lookup yields CDR1 LGHDT and CDR2 YNNKEL (reference sequence). The CDR3 extends over 16 amino acids. Between the trimmed V and J ends, which lost 1 base and 7 bases, there was a span of 14 bases.

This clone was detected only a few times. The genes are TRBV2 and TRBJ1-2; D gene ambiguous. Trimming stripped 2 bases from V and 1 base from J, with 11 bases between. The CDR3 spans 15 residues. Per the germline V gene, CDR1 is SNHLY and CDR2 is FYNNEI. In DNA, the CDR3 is TGTGCCAGCAGTGAATGGCAGGAAAATAACTATGGCTACACCTTC. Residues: CASSEWQENNYGYTF.

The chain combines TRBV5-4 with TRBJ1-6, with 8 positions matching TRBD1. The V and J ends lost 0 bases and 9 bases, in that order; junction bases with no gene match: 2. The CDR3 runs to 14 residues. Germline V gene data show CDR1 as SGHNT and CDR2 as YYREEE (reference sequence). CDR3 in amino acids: CASSLGQGSSPLHF. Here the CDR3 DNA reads TGTGCCAGCAGCTTGGGACAGGGGAGTTCACCCCTCCACTTT.

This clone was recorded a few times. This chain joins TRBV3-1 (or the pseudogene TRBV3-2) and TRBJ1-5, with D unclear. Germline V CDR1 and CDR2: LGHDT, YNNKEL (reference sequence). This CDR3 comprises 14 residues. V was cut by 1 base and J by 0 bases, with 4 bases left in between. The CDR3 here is CASSQATSNQPQHF. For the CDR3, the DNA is TGTGCCAGCAGCCAAGCTACTAGCAATCAGCCCCAGCATTTT.

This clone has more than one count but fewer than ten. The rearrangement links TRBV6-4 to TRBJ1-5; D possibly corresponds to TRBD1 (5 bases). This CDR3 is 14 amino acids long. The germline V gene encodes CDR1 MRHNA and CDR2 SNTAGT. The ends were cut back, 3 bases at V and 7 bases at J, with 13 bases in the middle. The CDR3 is CASSENGAGQPQHF. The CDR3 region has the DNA TGTGCCAGCAGTGAGAATGGGGCTGGGCAGCCCCAGCATTTT.

DNA of the CDR3: TGCGCCAGCAGCTTGGATGGACAGGGGAACTATGGCTACACCTTC. Translated, it gives CASSLDGQGNYGYTF. This chain uses TRBV5-1 with TRBJ1-2; 9 nucleotides match TRBD1. After removal of 0 bases from V and 2 bases from J, the junction contained 2 bases not matched to a gene. Germline CDR1 reads SGHRS; CDR2 reads YFSETQ. The CDR3 runs 15 residues.

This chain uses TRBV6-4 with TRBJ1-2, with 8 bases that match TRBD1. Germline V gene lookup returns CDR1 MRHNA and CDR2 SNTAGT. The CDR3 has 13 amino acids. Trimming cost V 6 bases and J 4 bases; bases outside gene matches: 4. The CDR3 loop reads CASSFGQGYGYTF. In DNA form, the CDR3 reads TGTGCCAGCAGCTTTGGACAGGGCTATGGCTACACCTTC.

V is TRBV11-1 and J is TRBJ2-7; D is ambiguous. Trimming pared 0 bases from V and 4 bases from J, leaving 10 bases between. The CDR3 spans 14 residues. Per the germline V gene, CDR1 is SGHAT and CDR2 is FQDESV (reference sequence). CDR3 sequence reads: CASSLADGRYEQYF. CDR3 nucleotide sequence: TGTGCCAGCAGCTTAGCCGACGGTCGTTACGAGCAGTACTTC.

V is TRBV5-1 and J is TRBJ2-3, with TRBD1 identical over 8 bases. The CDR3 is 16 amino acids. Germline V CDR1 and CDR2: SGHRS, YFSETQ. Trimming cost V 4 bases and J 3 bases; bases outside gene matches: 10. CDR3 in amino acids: CASSGRQGTSTDTQYF. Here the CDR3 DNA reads TGCGCCAGCAGCGGAAGACAGGGGACGTCGACAGATACGCAGTATTTT.